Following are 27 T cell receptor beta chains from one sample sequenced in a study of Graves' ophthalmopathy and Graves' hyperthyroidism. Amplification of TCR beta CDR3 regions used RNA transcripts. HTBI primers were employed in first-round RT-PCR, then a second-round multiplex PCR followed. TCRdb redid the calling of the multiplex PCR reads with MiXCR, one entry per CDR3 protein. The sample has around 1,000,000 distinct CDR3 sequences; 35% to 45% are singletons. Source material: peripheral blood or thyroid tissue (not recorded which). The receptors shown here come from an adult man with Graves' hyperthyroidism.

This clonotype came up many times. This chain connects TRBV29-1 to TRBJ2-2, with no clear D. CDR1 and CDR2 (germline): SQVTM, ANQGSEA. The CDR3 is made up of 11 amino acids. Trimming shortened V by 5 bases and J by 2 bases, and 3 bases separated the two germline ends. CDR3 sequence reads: CSVYNTGELFF. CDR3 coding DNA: TGCAGCGTTTATAACACCGGGGAGCTGTTTTTT.

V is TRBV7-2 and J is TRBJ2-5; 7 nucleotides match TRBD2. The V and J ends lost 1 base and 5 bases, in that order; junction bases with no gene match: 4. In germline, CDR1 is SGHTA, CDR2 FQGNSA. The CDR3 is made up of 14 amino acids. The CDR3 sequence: CASSLEGSGETQYF. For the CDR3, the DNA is TGTGCCAGCAGCTTAGAAGGTAGCGGGGAGACCCAGTACTTC. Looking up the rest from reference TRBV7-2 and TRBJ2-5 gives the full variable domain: GAGVSQSPSNKVTEKGKDVELRCDPISGHTALYWYRQSLGQGLEFLIYFQGNSAPDKSGLPSDRFSAERTGGSVSTLTIQRTQQEDSAVYLCASSLEGSGETQYFGPGTRLLVL.

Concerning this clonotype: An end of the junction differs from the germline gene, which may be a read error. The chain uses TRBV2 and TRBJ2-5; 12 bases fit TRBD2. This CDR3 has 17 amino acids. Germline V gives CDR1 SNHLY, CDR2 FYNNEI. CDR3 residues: CASSDPLAGGSREIQYF. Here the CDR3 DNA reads TGTGCCAGCAGTGACCCACTAGCGGGAGGCTCTCGAGAGATCCAGTACTTC.

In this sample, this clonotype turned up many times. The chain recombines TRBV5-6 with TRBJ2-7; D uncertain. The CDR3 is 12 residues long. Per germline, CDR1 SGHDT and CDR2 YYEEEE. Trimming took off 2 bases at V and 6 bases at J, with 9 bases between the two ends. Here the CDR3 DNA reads TGTGCCAGCAGCTTAGTGAGTGGCGAGCAGTACTTC. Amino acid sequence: CASSLVSGEQYF.

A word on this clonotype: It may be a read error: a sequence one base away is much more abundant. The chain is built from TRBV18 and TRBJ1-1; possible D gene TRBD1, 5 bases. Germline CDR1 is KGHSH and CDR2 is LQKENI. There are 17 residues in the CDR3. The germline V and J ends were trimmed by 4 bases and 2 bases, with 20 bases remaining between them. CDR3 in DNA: TGTGCCAGCTCACTACAGGTACAGACCAGAATTAACACTGAAGCTTTCTTT. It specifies CASSLQVQTRINTEAFF.

In DNA, the CDR3 is TGTGCCATCAGCCACCCGGGACAGGCAAGCGAGCAGTACTTC. Translation gives CAISHPGQASEQYF. V usage is TRBV10-3 and J usage is TRBJ2-7, with 8 bases fitting TRBD1. The CDR3 is made up of 14 amino acids. Germline values: CDR1 ENHRY, CDR2 SYGVKD. J was trimmed by 6 bases and V by 6 bases; bases with no gene match: 10.

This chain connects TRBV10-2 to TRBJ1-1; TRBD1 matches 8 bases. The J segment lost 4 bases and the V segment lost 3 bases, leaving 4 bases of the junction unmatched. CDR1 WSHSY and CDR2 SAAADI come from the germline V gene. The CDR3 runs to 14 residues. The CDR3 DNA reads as TGCGCCAGCAGTGACCCAGGGGGCCGCACTGAAGCTTTCTTT. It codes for CASSDPGGRTEAFF.

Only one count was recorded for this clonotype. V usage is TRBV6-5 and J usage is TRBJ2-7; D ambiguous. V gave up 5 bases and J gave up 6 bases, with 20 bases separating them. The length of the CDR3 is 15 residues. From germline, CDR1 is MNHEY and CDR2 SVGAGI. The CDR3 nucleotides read TGTGCCAGCAGTAGCCAAGACCTGGCCTTGAGCGAGCAGTACTTC. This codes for CASSSQDLALSEQYF.

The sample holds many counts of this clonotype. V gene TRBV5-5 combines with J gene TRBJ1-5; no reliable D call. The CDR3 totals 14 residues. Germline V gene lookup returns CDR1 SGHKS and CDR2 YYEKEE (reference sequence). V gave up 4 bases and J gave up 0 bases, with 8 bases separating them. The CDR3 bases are TGTGCCAGCAGCCCGGTGGGTAGCAATCAGCCCCAGCATTTT. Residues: CASSPVGSNQPQHF.

CDR3: CASSPMGQPQHF. The CDR3 DNA sequence: TGTGCCAGCAGCCCTATGGGTCAGCCCCAGCATTTT. V usage is TRBV6-2 or TRBV6-3 and J usage is TRBJ1-5, with D hard to call. Deletions cut 6 bases from V and 6 bases from J, with 9 bases between. Germline CDR1 reads MNHEY; CDR2 reads SVGEGT. The CDR3 totals 12 residues.

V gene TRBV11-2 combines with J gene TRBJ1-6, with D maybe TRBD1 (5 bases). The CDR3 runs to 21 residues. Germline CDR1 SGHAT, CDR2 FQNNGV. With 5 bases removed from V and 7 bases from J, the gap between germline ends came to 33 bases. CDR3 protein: CASSRRAGDTYEQSGNSPLHF. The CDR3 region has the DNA TGTGCCAGCAGCCGAAGAGCGGGAGACACCTACGAGCAGTCAGGGAATTCACCCCTCCACTTT.

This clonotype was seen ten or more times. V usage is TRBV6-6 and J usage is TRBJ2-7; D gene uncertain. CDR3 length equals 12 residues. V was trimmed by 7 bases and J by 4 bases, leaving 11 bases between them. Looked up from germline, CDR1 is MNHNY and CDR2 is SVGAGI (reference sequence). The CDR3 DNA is TGTGCCAGCATCTCGTCCGGATACGAGCAGTACTTC. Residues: CASISSGYEQYF.

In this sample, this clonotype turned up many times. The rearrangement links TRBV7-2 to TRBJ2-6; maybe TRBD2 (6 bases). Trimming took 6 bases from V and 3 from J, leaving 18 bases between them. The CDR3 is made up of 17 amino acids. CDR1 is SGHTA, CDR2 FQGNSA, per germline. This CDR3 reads CASRGGVLGSGANVLTF. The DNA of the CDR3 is TGTGCCAGCAGGGGCGGGGTCCTAGGAAGTGGGGCCAACGTCCTGACTTTC.

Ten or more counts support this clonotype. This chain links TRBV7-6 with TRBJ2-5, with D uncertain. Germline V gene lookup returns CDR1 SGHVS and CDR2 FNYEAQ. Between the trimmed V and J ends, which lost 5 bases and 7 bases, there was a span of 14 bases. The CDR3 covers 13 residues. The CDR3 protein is CASSRVFRGTQYF. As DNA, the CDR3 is TGTGCCAGCAGCCGGGTTTTTCGTGGGACCCAGTACTTC.

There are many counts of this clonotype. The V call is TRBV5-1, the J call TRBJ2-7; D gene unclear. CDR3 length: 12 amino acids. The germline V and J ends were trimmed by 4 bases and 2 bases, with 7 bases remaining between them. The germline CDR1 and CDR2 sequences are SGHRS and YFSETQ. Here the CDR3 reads CASSTDAYEQYF. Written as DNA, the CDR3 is TGCGCCAGCAGCACGGACGCCTACGAGCAGTACTTC.

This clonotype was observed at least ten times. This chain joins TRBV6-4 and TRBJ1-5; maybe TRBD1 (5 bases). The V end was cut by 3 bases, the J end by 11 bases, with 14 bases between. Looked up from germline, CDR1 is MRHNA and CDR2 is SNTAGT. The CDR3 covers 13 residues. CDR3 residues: CASSDSPGGSQHF. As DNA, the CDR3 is TGTGCCAGCAGTGATAGCCCGGGGGGATCCCAGCATTTT.

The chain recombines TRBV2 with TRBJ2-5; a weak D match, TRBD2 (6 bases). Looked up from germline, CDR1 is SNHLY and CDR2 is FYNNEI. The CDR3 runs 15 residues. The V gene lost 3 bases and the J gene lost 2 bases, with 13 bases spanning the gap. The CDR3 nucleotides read TGTGCCAGCAGTGAGAGGGAGGACTGGCAAGAGACCCAGTACTTC. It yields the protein CASSEREDWQETQYF.

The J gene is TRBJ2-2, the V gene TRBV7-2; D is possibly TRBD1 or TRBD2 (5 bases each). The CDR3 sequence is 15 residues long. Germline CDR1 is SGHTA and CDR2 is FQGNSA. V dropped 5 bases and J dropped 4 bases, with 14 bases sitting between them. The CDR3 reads CASSPRRAGTGELFF. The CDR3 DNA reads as TGTGCCAGCAGCCCCCGCAGGGCGGGCACCGGGGAGCTGTTTTTT.

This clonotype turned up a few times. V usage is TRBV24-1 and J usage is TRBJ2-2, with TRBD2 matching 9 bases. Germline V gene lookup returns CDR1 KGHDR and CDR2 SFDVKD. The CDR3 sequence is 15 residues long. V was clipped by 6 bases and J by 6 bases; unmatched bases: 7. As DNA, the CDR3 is TGTGCCACCAGTAGTGAACTAGCGGGCGCCGGGGAGCTGTTTTTT. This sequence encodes CATSSELAGAGELFF.

CDR3 sequence reads: CASSYQRDRLYGYTF. CDR3 in DNA: TGTGCCAGCAGTTACCAGCGGGACAGGCTCTATGGCTACACCTTC. The V call is TRBV6-5, the J call TRBJ1-2; TRBD1 matches 8 bases. There are 15 residues in the CDR3. Germline assignment: CDR1 MNHEY and CDR2 SVGAGI. With V trimmed by 2 bases and J by 4 bases, 6 bases remained unmatched.

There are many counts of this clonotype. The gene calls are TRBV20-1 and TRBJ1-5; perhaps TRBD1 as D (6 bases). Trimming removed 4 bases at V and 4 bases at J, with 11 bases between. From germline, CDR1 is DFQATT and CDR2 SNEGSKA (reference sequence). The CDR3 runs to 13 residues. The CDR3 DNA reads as TGCAGTGCTACCCAGGGGAGAAATCAGCCCCAGCATTTT. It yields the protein CSATQGRNQPQHF.

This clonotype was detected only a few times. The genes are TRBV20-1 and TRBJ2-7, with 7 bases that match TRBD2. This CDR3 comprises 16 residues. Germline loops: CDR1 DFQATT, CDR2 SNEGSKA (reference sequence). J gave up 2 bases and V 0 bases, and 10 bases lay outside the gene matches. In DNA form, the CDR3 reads TGCAGTGCTAGAGATCTCCTTCGGGGGACTACCTACGAGCAGTACTTC. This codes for CSARDLLRGTTYEQYF.

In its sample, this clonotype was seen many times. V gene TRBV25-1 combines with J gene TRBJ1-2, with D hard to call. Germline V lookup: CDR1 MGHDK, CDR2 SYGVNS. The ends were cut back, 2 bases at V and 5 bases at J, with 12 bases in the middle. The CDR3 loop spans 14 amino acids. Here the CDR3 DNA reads TGTGCCAGCAGTGAAGATAGACGGCGATATGGCTACACCTTC. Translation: CASSEDRRRYGYTF.

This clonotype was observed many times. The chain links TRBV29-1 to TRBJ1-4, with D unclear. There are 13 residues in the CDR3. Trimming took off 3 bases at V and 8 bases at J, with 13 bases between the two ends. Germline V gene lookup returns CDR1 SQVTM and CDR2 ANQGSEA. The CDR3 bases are TGCAGCGTTGACTCCCCCAGCACGGAAAAACTGTTTTTT. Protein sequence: CSVDSPSTEKLFF.

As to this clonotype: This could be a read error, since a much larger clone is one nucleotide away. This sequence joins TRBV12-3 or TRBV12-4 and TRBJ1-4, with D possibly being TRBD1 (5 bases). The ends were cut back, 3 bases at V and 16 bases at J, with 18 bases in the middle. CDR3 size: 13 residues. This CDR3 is CASSFRGKGEPFF. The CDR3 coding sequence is TGTGCCAGCAGTTTTAGGGGCAAAGGGGAACCGTTTTTT.

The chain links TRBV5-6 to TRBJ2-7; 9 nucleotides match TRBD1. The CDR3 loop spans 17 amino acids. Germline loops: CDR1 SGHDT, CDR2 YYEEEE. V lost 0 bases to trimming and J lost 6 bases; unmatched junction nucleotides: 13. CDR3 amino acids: CASSLGGQGNIRGEQYF. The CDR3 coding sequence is TGTGCCAGCAGCTTGGGGGGACAGGGAAACATCAGGGGCGAGCAGTACTTC.

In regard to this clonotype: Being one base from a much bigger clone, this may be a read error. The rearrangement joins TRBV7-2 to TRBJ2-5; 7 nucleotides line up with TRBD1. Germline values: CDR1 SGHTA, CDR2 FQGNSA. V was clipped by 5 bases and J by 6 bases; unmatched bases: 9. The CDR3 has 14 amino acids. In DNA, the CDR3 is TGTGCCAGCAGCACCACAGGGGTGGGCAAGACCCAGTACTTC. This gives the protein CASSTTGVGKTQYF.